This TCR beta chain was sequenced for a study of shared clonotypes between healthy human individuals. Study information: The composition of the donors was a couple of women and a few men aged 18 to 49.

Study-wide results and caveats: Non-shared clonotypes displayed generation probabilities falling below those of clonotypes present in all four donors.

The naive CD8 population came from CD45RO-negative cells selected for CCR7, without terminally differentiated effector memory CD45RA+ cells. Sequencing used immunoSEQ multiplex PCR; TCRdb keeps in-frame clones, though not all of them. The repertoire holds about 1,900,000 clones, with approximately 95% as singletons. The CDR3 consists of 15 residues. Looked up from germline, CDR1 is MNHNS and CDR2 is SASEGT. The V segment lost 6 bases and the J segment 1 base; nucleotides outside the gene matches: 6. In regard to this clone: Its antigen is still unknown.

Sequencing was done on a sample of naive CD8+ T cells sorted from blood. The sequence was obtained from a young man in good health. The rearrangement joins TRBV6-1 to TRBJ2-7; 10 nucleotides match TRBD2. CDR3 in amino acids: CASSELAGTSYEQYF. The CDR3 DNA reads TGTGCCAGCAGCGAACTAGCGGGGACTTCCTACGAGCAGTACTTC.